These 24 T cell receptor beta chains share one sample of origin, sequenced in a study of blood T cell repertoires in COVID-19. Method: immunoSEQ multiplex PCR; TCRdb's copy keeps in-frame clones and lacks some. The table includes 300,000 to 400,000 clones, 87% detected once. Sequences were obtained from peripheral blood. Receptor source: a man aged 25-45 years with COVID-19, enrolled during active disease.

The rearrangement links TRBV15 to TRBJ2-5; D is uncertain. V lost 1 base to trimming and J lost 1 base, with 13 bases between them. Germline-derived CDR1 and CDR2 are LNHNV and YYDKDF (reference sequence). This CDR3 is 16 amino acids long. The CDR3 protein is CATSRARVAGQETQYF. CDR3 bases: TGTGCCACCAGCAGAGCCCGGGTGGCTGGCCAAGAGACCCAGTACTTC.

The V call is TRBV10-3, the J call TRBJ1-5; D not certain. Germline V gene data show CDR1 as ENHRY and CDR2 as SYGVKD. V gave up 5 bases and J gave up 4 bases, with 9 bases separating them. The CDR3 loop spans 13 amino acids. CDR3 region: CAISISENQPQHF. The CDR3 coding sequence is TGTGCCATCAGTATATCGGAGAATCAGCCCCAGCATTTT.

V gene TRBV7-2 combines with J gene TRBJ1-2, with 11 bases that match TRBD1. Per the germline V gene, CDR1 is SGHTA and CDR2 is FQGNSA. CDR3 length: 17 residues. J was trimmed by 4 bases and V by 5 bases; bases with no gene match: 12. The CDR3 bases are TGTGCCAGCAGCCCTACTTCCGGGACAGGGGGGACCTATGGCTACACCTTC. This translates into CASSPTSGTGGTYGYTF.

The CDR3 DNA is TGTGCCAGCAGTTACCTGAGAGCGGGAGCAGATACGCAGTATTTT. It yields the protein CASSYLRAGADTQYF. V is TRBV6-5 and J is TRBJ2-3; TRBD2 aligns across 8 bases. With V trimmed by 2 bases and J by 4 bases, 5 bases remained unmatched. This CDR3 is 15 amino acids long. The germline V gene encodes CDR1 MNHEY and CDR2 SVGAGI.

This clone appeared a single time. The V call is TRBV4-1, the J call TRBJ2-7, with TRBD1 as a possible D gene (6 bases). The CDR3 contains 15 residues. Germline V CDR1 and CDR2: MGHRA, YSYEKL. V was pared by 1 base and J by 3 bases, with 13 bases between. The CDR3 nucleotides are TGCGCCAGCAGCCAAGTATCGGGACAACTCTACGAGCAGTACTTC. Translated, it gives CASSQVSGQLYEQYF.

This chain joins TRBV24-1 and TRBJ1-2, with TRBD1 identical over 10 bases. The CDR3 length is 17 residues. V shed 5 bases, J shed 1 base, and the junction held 9 bases outside the gene matches. Germline-derived CDR1 and CDR2 are KGHDR and SFDVKD. This chain's CDR3 is CATSGPLGQGLNYGYTF. For the CDR3, the DNA is TGTGCCACCAGTGGCCCACTGGGACAGGGGCTTAACTATGGCTACACCTTC.

The CDR3 protein is CASSKRQGFSGNTIYF. The CDR3 nucleotides read TGTGCCAGCAGCAAGAGACAGGGTTTCTCTGGAAACACCATATATTTT. V and J are TRBV5-6 and TRBJ1-3, with 7 bases matching TRBD1. The CDR3 sequence is 16 residues long. The germline CDR1 and CDR2 sequences are SGHDT and YYEEEE. V was clipped by 4 bases and J by 0 bases; unmatched bases: 7.

J is TRBJ1-2 and V is TRBV5-1; 10 bases align to TRBD1. Unmatched junction bases numbered 8, after V lost 5 bases and J lost 7 bases. Germline V gene sequence: CDR1 SGHRS, CDR2 YFSETQ. The CDR3 is made up of 14 amino acids. The CDR3 bases are TGCGCCAGCAGTGCCTTGGGGACAGGGGTTGGCTACACCTTC. Protein: CASSALGTGVGYTF.

This clone was detected only once. The chain combines TRBV19 with TRBJ2-3; 10 nucleotides align to TRBD2. From germline, CDR1 is LNHDA and CDR2 SQIVND (reference sequence). The junction had 5 bases not matched to a gene; V was cut back by 7 bases and J by 1 base. The CDR3 has 15 residues. CDR3 sequence: CASNPGTSGTDTQYF. As DNA, the CDR3 is TGTGCCAGTAACCCCGGGACTAGCGGCACAGATACGCAGTATTTT.

The V gene is TRBV5-1, the J gene TRBJ2-7, with TRBD2 matching 13 bases. V dropped 3 bases and J dropped 6; count of bases not matched to a gene: 6. The germline V gene encodes CDR1 SGHRS and CDR2 YFSETQ. The CDR3 runs to 15 residues. The DNA of the CDR3 is TGCGCCAGCAGCTCCGGGACTAGCGGGACTGGCGAGCAGTACTTC. It yields the protein CASSSGTSGTGEQYF. Combining the CDR3 with reference TRBV5-1 and TRBJ2-7 gives the whole variable domain KAGVTQTPRYLIKTRGQQVTLSCSPISGHRSVSWYQQTPGQGLQFLFEYFSETQRNKGNFPGRFSGRQFSNSRSEMNVSTLELGDSALYLCASSSGTSGTGEQYFGPGTRLTVT.

The gene calls are TRBV18 and TRBJ1-5, with 7 bases identical to TRBD1. This CDR3 is built from 17 residues. V shed 5 bases and J 0 bases; nucleotides not matched to a gene: 10. Germline V gives CDR1 KGHSH, CDR2 LQKENI. CDR3 loop: CASSSPGTVNSNQPQHF. The CDR3 DNA reads TGTGCCAGCTCATCTCCCGGGACAGTAAATAGCAATCAGCCCCAGCATTTT. The full variable domain, in which reference TRBV18 and TRBJ1-5 provide the parts outside the CDR3, is NAGVMQNPRHLVRRRGQEARLRCSPMKGHSHVYWYRQLPEEGLKFMVYLQKENIIDESGMPKERFSAEFPKEGPSILRIQQVVRGDSAAYFCASSSPGTVNSNQPQHFGDGTRLSIL.

This clone was recorded a few times. The J gene is TRBJ2-1, the V gene TRBV27; 11 bases match TRBD2. The CDR3 sequence is 15 residues long. The J segment lost 2 bases and the V segment lost 6 bases, leaving 3 bases of the junction unmatched. Germline CDR1 and CDR2: MNHEY and SMNVEV (reference sequence). CDR3 DNA: TGTGCCAGCAGCGGGACTAGCGGTACCTACAATGAGCAGTTCTTC. Amino acids: CASSGTSGTYNEQFF.

The V and J genes are TRBV29-1 and TRBJ1-2; D is unresolved. From germline, CDR1 is SQVTM and CDR2 ANQGSEA. Trimming took 2 bases from V and 1 from J, leaving 5 bases between them. The CDR3 extends over 12 amino acids. The CDR3 nucleotides read TGCAGCGTTGAATTCAGTAACTATGGCTACACCTTC. Its translation is CSVEFSNYGYTF. The variable domain in full, completed from reference TRBV29-1 and TRBJ1-2, reads SAVISQKPSRDICQRGTSLTIQCQVDSQVTMMFWYRQQPGQSLTLIATANQGSEATYESGFVIDKFPISRPNLTFSTLTVSNMSPEDSSIYLCSVEFSNYGYTFGSGTRLTVV.

The V call is TRBV11-1, the J call TRBJ2-3; 9 nucleotides match TRBD1. Germline CDR1 SGHAT, CDR2 FQDESV (reference sequence). Trimming took 5 bases from V and 14 from J; bases not matched to a gene: 11. This CDR3 is built from 13 residues. In DNA, the CDR3 is TGTGCCAGCAGCCAACTGCGACAGGGGGTTTCGTATTTT. This encodes CASSQLRQGVSYF. Full variable domain (remainder filled in from reference TRBV11-1 and TRBJ2-3): EAEVAQSPRYKITEKSQAVAFWCDPISGHATLYWYRQILGQGPELLVQFQDESVVDDSQLPKDRFSAERLKGVDSTLKIQPAELGDSAMYLCASSQLRQGVSYFGPGTRLTVL.

The chain combines TRBV28 with TRBJ2-1; 16 bases map to TRBD2. This CDR3 contains 15 residues. Germline CDR1 reads MDHEN; CDR2 reads SYDVKM. Trimming cost V 5 bases and J 8 bases; bases outside gene matches: 3. CDR3 region: CASSPGLAGGDEQFF. The CDR3 DNA reads as TGTGCCAGCAGTCCGGGACTAGCGGGAGGGGATGAGCAGTTCTTC.

This clone was seen a single time. The J gene is TRBJ1-2, the V gene TRBV29-1; a weak D match, TRBD1 (6 bases). V was clipped by 5 bases and J by 8 bases, with 21 bases between them. The CDR3 consists of 14 residues. The V gene's germline CDR1 is SQVTM and CDR2 ANQGSEA. The CDR3 nucleotides are TGCAGCGTTTTGGCGCCAGGGGTTTCCGGAGGCTACACCTTC. Translating gives CSVLAPGVSGGYTF.

The V and J genes are TRBV10-3 and TRBJ1-1; TRBD1 matches at 8 bases. Germline CDR1 is ENHRY and CDR2 is SYGVKD. CDR3 length: 13 residues. The junction had 5 bases not matched to a gene; V was cut back by 6 bases and J by 5 bases. The CDR3 here is CAISRTGTTEAFF. The CDR3 nucleotides are TGTGCCATCAGCCGGACAGGGACTACTGAAGCTTTCTTT.

This clone was seen more than once but under ten times. V and J are TRBV20-1 and TRBJ2-2; possibly TRBD2 for D (7 bases). The CDR3 spans 13 residues. V was shortened by 3 bases and J by 6 bases, with 11 bases between the two germline ends. Germline CDR1 is DFQATT and CDR2 is SNEGSKA (reference sequence). CDR3 DNA: TGCAGTGCTAGTCGGGGGGCGCCCGGGGAGCTGTTTTTT. It is translated as CSASRGAPGELFF.

J is TRBJ1-4 and V is TRBV5-4; 10 nucleotides line up with TRBD1. Germline CDR1 reads SGHNT; CDR2 reads YYREEE (reference sequence). The CDR3 has 16 residues. J gave up 3 bases and V 4 bases, and 6 bases lay outside the gene matches. The CDR3 DNA is TGTGCCAGCAGCCCGGACAGGGGGACTGCTAATGAAAAACTGTTTTTT. Translated, it gives CASSPDRGTANEKLFF.

The chain recombines TRBV6-5 with TRBJ2-2; the match to TRBD2 covers 8 bases. This CDR3 spans 15 amino acids. CDR1 is MNHEY and CDR2 is SVGAGI in the germline V gene. J lost 0 bases, V lost 5 bases, and 2 bases had no gene match. The CDR3 sequence: CASSISGANTGELFF. The CDR3, as DNA: TGTGCCAGCAGTATTAGCGGGGCGAACACCGGGGAGCTGTTTTTT.

The chain carries TRBV5-6 and TRBJ1-6, with a possible D match to TRBD1 (5 bases). The V gene's germline CDR1 is SGHDT and CDR2 YYEEEE. The V end lost 4 bases, the J end lost 6 bases, and 11 bases lay between the germline ends. There are 14 residues in the CDR3. The CDR3 sequence: CASSGGMGNSPLHF. The DNA of the CDR3 is TGTGCCAGCAGCGGGGGGATGGGTAATTCACCCCTCCACTTT. Full variable domain (outside the CDR3, taken from reference TRBV5-6 and TRBJ1-6): DAGVTQSPTHLIKTRGQQVTLRCSPKSGHDTVSWYQQALGQGPQFIFQYYEEEERQRGNFPDRFSGHQFPNYSSELNVNALLLGDSALYLCASSGGMGNSPLHFGNGTRLTVT.

The chain has TRBV2 and TRBJ1-1; D is undetermined. The germline V gene has CDR1 SNHLY and CDR2 FYNNEI. V gave up 7 bases and J gave up 2 bases, with 14 bases separating them. This CDR3 is built from 14 residues. CDR3 bases: TGTGCCAGCAAAATTGGGCAGTCAAACACTGAAGCTTTCTTT. Encoded protein: CASKIGQSNTEAFF.

V is TRBV28 and J is TRBJ2-7; D is uncertain. CDR3 length equals 14 residues. Between the trimmed V and J ends, which lost 2 bases and 1 base, there was a span of 9 bases. The germline CDR1 and CDR2 sequences are MDHEN and SYDVKM. Written as DNA, the CDR3 is TGTGCCAGCAGTTTACTCGAGGAATCCTACGAGCAGTACTTC. This codes for CASSLLEESYEQYF.

The chain couples TRBV6-5 to TRBJ2-7, with a weak D call TRBD1 (6 bases). This CDR3 has 15 residues. Trimming took 0 bases from V and 3 from J, leaving 12 bases between them. The V gene's germline CDR1 is MNHEY and CDR2 SVGAGI. CDR3 DNA sequence: TGTGCCAGCAGTTACTCGGACAGTCGAAACTACGAGCAGTACTTC. It codes for CASSYSDSRNYEQYF.